This passage covers 6 T cell receptor beta chains from one sample sequenced in a study of T cells in Graves' hyperthyroidism and ophthalmopathy. What was amplified from RNA transcripts were TCR beta CDR3 regions. During a first-round RT-PCR of the TCR CDR3, the HTBI primer set was used. Via MiXCR, TCRdb re-called the multiplex PCR reads, giving one row per CDR3 protein. The profile shows some 620,000 distinct CDR3 sequences, about a sixth of them singletons. The specimen sequenced was blood. All receptors come from a woman younger than 45 with Graves' hyperthyroidism.

V usage is TRBV20-1 and J usage is TRBJ1-3; D is ambiguous. The CDR3 spans 15 residues. Between the trimmed V and J ends, which lost 0 bases and 0 bases, there was a span of 9 bases. CDR1 DFQATT and CDR2 SNEGSKA come from the germline V gene (reference sequence). In nucleotides, the CDR3 is TGCAGTGCTAGAGATCTTGGTCACTCTGGAAACACCATATATTTT. Translating it yields CSARDLGHSGNTIYF.

CDR3 sequence (DNA): TGTGCCTGGGACCGGAGTGGGAGCCACGAGCAGTACTTC. Translated: CAWDRSGSHEQYF. The V call is TRBV30, the J call TRBJ2-7, with D tentatively TRBD2 (5 bases). The CDR3 extends over 13 amino acids. The V and J ends lost 5 bases and 5 bases respectively, with 16 bases between them. Germline V gene lookup returns CDR1 GTSNPN and CDR2 SVGIG (reference sequence).

This chain joins TRBV12-5 and TRBJ2-1; 8 bases are a match to TRBD2. The germline gives CDR1 LGHNT, CDR2 FRNRAP. Germline trimming cut 8 bases from V and 0 bases from J; bases unmatched to any gene: 6. The CDR3 extends over 15 amino acids. The CDR3 DNA reads TGTGCTAGTACCTTAGCGGGAAGCTCCTACAATGAGCAGTTCTTC. This codes for CASTLAGSSYNEQFF. Looking up the rest from reference TRBV12-5 and TRBJ2-1 gives the full variable domain: DARVTQTPRHKVTEMGQEVTMRCQPILGHNTVFWYRQTMMQGLELLAYFRNRAPLDDSGMPKDRFSAEMPDATLATLKIQPSEPRDSAVYFCASTLAGSSYNEQFFGPGTRLTVL.

This clonotype has more than one count but fewer than ten. CDR3: CAGQTGGRAEAFF. In nucleotides, the CDR3 is TGTGCCGGCCAAACAGGGGGCAGGGCTGAAGCTTTCTTT. The chain couples TRBV6-1 to TRBJ1-1; 9 nucleotides agree with TRBD1. Germline loops: CDR1 MNHNS, CDR2 SASEGT. This CDR3 comprises 13 residues. Germline trimming cut 11 bases from V and 6 bases from J; bases unmatched to any gene: 10.

This chain joins TRBV4-2 and TRBJ1-1; D perhaps matches TRBD1 (6 bases). This CDR3 is 16 amino acids long. Trimming pared 0 bases from V and 3 bases from J, leaving 14 bases between. Germline CDR1 is LGHNA and CDR2 is YNFKEQ. This CDR3 reads CASSQDLPGQDTEAFF. In nucleotides, the CDR3 is TGTGCCAGCAGCCAAGATCTACCGGGACAAGACACTGAAGCTTTCTTT.

This clonotype was detected a few times. This chain links TRBV5-4 with TRBJ2-2; perhaps TRBD2 as D (6 bases). Germline CDR1 is SGHNT and CDR2 is YYREEE (reference sequence). The length of the CDR3 is 17 residues. V lost 2 bases and J lost 0, with 14 bases in between. The CDR3 loop is CASSLGGVSANTGELFF. DNA of the CDR3: TGTGCCAGCAGCTTAGGAGGGGTTTCGGCGAACACCGGGGAGCTGTTTTTT.